This TCR beta chain comes out of a study of T cell responses to AZD1222 COVID-19 vaccine. Whole-study findings and limits: At baseline, just five or six AZD1222 recipients tested seropositive. Sampling that yielded the repertoires occurred only after the peak T cell response. Possibly, clonal diversity was underestimated; donors were largely white British and included more females.

Details on this clone: Antigen unknown.

Assay: immunoSEQ multiplex PCR; the TCRdb copy retains only in-frame clones and omits some. The profile shows tens of thousands of clones, about 91% of them singletons. Germline CDR1 is MNHEY and CDR2 is SVGAGI. Unmatched junction bases numbered 3, after V lost 0 bases and J lost 2 bases. This CDR3 spans 15 amino acids. The origin of this receptor is an adult who received the AZD1222 COVID-19 vaccine. This chain joins TRBV6-5 and TRBJ2-7; 8 bases are a match to TRBD2. The specimen comprised peripheral blood, sampled 28 days after the second AZD1222 dose. Here the CDR3 DNA reads TGTGCCAGCAGTTACTCTCTAGCGGGCCCCTACGAGCAGTACTTC. It yields the protein CASSYSLAGPYEQYF.